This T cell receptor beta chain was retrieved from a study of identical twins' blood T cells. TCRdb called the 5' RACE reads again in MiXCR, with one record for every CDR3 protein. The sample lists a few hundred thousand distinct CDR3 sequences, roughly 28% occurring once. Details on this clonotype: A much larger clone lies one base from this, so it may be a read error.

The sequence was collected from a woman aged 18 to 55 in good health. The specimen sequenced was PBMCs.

The CDR3 coding sequence is TGTGCCAGCACTGAAATTGACAACACCGGGGAGCTGTTTTTT. As protein: CASTEIDNTGELFF. This rearrangement joins TRBV2 to TRBJ2-2; D uncertain. The CDR3 has 14 amino acids. Per germline, CDR1 SNHLY and CDR2 FYNNEI. Full variable domain (missing parts from reference TRBV2 and TRBJ2-2): EPEVTQTPSHQVTQMGQEVILRCVPISNHLYFYWYRQILGQKVEFLVSFYNNEISEKSEIFDDQFSVERPDGSNFTLKIRSTKLEDSAMYFCASTEIDNTGELFFGEGSRLTVL.